Here is one T cell receptor beta chain with its context. What it binds is not known. The sample is drawn from a study of blood T cells in healthy people across ages. The germline CDR1 and CDR2 sequences are SGHKS and YYEKEE (reference sequence). The CDR3 totals 17 residues. J lost 0 bases, V lost 1 base, and 6 bases had no gene match. The second PCR ran about 6 to 12 cycles with a sample-barcoded 5' primer and J-beta primers. Tags on each cDNA molecule came from a template-switch adaptor with 12 random nucleotides. Each CDR3 protein is one row after TCRdb ran MiXCR on the 5' RACE reads. The data hold 1.5 million to 2 million distinct CDR3 sequences, with 40% to 55% observed a single time. The study, taken as a whole, reports: Age brought a roughly linear fall in TCR beta diversity measured per million T cells.

The source of this sequence is a middle-aged woman in good health. The chain has TRBV5-5 and TRBJ2-1; TRBD2 agrees at 8 bases. The sequenced sample was blood. The CDR3 nucleotides read TGTGCCAGCAGCTTGATAGGTGGGACTAGCTCCTACAATGAGCAGTTCTTC. Amino acid sequence: CASSLIGGTSSYNEQFF.